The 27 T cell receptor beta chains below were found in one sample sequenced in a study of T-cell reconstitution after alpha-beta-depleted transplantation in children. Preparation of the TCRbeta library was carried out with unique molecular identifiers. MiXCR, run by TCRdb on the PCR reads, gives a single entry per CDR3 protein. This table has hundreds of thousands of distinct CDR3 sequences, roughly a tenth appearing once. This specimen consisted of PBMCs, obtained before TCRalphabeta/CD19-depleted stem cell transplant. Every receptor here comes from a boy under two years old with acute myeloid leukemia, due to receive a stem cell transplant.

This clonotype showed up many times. The CDR3, as DNA: TGCGCCAGCAGCTTGACCCCCCGGGACAGACTTTCCTACGAGCAGTACTTC. Its translation: CASSLTPRDRLSYEQYF. J is TRBJ2-7 and V is TRBV5-1, with TRBD1 identical over 7 bases. The germline CDR1 and CDR2 sequences are SGHRS and YFSETQ. The junction had 11 bases not matched to a gene; V was cut back by 1 base and J by 1 base. The CDR3 extends over 17 amino acids.

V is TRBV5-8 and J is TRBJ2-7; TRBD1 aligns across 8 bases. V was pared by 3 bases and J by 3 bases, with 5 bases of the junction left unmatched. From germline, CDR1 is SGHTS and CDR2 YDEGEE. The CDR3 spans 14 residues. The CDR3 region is CASSSGQAVYEQYF. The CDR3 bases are TGTGCCAGCAGCTCGGGACAGGCAGTCTACGAGCAGTACTTC.

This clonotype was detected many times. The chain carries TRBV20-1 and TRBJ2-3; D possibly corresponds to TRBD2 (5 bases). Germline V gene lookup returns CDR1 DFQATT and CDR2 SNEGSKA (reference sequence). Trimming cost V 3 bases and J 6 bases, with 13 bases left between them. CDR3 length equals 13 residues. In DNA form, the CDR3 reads TGCAGTGCTAGGATCCCTAGCTTCGATACGCAGTATTTT. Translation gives CSARIPSFDTQYF.

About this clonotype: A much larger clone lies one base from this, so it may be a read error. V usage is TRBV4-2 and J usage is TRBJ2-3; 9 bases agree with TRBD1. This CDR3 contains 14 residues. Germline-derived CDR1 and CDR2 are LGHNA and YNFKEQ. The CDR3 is CAISAGTGTDTQYF. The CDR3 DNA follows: TGTGCCATCAGCGCCGGGACAGGGACAGATACGCAGTATTTT.

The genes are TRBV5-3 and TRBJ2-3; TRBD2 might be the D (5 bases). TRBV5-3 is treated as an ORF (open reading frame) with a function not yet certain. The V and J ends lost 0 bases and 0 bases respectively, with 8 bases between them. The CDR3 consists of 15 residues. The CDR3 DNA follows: TGTGCCAGAAGCTTGGGGCGGAGGAGCACAGATACGCAGTATTTT. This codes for CARSLGRRSTDTQYF.

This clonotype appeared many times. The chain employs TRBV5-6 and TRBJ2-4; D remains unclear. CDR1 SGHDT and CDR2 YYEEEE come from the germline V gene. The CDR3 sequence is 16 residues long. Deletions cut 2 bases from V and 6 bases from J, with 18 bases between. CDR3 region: CASSLRSRRLGNIQYF. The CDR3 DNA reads TGTGCCAGCAGCTTACGGTCTCGGCGATTAGGAAACATTCAGTACTTC. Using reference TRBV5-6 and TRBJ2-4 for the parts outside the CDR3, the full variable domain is DAGVTQSPTHLIKTRGQQVTLRCSPKSGHDTVSWYQQALGQGPQFIFQYYEEEERQRGNFPDRFSGHQFPNYSSELNVNALLLGDSALYLCASSLRSRRLGNIQYFGAGTRLSVL.

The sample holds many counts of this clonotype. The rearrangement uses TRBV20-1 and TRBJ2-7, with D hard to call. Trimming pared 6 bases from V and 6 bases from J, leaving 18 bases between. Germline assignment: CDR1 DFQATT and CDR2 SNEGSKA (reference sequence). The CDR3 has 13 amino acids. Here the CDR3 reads CSALDREWGEQYF. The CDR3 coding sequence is TGCAGTGCCCTAGACCGTGAGTGGGGCGAGCAGTACTTC.

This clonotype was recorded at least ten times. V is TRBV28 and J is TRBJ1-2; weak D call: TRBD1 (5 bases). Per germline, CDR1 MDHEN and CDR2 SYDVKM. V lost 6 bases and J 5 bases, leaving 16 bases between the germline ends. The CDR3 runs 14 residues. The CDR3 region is CASSFREFGYGYTF. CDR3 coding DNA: TGTGCCAGCAGCTTCAGGGAATTCGGATATGGCTACACCTTC.

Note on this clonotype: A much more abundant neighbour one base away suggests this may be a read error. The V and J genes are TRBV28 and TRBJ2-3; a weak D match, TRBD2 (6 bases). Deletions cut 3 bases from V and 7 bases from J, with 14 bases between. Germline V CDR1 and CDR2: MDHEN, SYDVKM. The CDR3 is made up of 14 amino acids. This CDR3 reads CASSLTGARHTQYF. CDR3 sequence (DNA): TGTGCCAGCAGTTTGACGGGAGCAAGGCATACGCAGTATTTT.

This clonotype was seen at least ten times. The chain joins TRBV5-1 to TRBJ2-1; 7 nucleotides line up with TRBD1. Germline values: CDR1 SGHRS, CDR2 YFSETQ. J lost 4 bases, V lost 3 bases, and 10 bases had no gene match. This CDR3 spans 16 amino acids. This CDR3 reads CASSWGDRDLYNEQFF. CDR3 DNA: TGCGCCAGCAGCTGGGGCGACAGGGACCTTTACAATGAGCAGTTCTTC.

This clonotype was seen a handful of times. The CDR3 DNA sequence: TGTGCCAGCAGCTTAGGACTAGCGGGGGACCCGAGGAATACGCAGTATTTT. This gives the protein CASSLGLAGDPRNTQYF. The rearrangement links TRBV7-2 to TRBJ2-3; 12 bases match TRBD2. The J segment lost 7 bases and the V segment lost 1 base, leaving 9 bases of the junction unmatched. Germline CDR1 SGHTA, CDR2 FQGNSA. The CDR3 consists of 17 residues.

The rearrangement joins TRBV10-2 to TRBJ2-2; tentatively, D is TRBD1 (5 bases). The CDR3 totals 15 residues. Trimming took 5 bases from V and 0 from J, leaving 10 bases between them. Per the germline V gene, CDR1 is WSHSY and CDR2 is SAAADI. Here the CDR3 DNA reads TGCGCCAGCAGTTGGGGCCTCGCGAACACCGGGGAGCTGTTTTTT. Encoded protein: CASSWGLANTGELFF.

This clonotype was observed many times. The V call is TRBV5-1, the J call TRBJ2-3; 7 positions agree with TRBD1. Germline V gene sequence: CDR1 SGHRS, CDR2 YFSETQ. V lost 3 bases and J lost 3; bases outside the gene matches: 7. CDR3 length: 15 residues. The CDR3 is CASSSQGRLTDTQYF. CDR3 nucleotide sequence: TGCGCCAGCAGCTCACAGGGGCGTTTGACAGATACGCAGTATTTT.

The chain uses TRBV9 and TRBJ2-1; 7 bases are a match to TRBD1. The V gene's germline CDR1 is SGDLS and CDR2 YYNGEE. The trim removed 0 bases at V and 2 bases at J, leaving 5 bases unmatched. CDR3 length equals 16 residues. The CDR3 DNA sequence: TGTGCCAGCAGCGTAGGTCCAGGGGGTACCTACAATGAGCAGTTCTTC. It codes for CASSVGPGGTYNEQFF.

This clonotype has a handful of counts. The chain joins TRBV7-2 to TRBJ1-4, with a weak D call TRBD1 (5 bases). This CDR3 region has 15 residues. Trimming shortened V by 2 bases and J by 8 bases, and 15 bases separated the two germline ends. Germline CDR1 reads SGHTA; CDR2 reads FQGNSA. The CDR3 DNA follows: TGTGCCAGCAGCTTACTAGGACACGACCTAGAAAAACTGTTTTTT. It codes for CASSLLGHDLEKLFF.

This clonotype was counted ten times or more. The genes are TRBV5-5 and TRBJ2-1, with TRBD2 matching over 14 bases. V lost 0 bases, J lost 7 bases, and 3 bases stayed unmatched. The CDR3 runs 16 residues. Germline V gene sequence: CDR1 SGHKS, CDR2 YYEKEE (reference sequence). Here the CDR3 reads CASSLGLAGGLNEQFF. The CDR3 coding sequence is TGTGCCAGCAGCTTGGGACTAGCGGGAGGGCTAAATGAGCAGTTCTTC. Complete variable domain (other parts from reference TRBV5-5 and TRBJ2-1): DAGVTQSPTHLIKTRGQQVTLRCSPISGHKSVSWYQQVLGQGPQFIFQYYEKEERGRGNFPDRFSARQFPNYSSELNVNALLLGDSALYLCASSLGLAGGLNEQFFGPGTRLTVL.

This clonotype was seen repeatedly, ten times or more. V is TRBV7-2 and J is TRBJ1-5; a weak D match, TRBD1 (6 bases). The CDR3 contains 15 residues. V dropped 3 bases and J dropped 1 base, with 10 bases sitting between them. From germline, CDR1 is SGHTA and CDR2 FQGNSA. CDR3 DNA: TGTGCCAGCAGCTTGGGGGCTTGGAGCAATCAGCCCCAGCATTTT. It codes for CASSLGAWSNQPQHF.

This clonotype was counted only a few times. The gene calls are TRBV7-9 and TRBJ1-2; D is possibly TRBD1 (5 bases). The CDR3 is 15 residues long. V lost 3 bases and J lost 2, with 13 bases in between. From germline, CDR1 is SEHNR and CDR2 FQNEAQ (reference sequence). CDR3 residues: CASSFSGAANYGYTF. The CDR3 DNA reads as TGTGCCAGCAGCTTTTCCGGGGCAGCCAACTATGGCTACACCTTC.

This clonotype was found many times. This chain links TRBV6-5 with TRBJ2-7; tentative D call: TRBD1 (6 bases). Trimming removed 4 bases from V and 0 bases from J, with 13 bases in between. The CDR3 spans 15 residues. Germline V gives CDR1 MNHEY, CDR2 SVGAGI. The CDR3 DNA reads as TGTGCCAGCAGTTTGGACAGTCGTAGCTCCTACGAGCAGTACTTC. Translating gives CASSLDSRSSYEQYF.

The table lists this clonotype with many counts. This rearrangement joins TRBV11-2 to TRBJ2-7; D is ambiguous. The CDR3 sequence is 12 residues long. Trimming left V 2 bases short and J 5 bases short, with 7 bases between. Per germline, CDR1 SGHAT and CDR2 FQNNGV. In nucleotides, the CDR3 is TGTGCCAGCAGCTTACATACGAACGAGCAGTACTTC. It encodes CASSLHTNEQYF.

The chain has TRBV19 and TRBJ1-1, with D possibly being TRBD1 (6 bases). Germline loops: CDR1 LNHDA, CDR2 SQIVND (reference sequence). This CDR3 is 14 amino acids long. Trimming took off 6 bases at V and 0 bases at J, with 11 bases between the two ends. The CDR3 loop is CASRLGHLNTEAFF. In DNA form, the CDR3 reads TGTGCCAGTAGGCTGGGACACTTGAACACTGAAGCTTTCTTT.

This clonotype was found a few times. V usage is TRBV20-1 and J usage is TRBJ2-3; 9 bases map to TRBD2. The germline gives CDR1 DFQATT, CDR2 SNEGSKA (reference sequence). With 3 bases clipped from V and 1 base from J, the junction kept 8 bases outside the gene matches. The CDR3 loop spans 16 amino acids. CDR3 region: CSARGIGTSRTDTQYF. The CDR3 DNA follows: TGCAGTGCTAGGGGTATCGGGACTAGCCGCACAGATACGCAGTATTTT.

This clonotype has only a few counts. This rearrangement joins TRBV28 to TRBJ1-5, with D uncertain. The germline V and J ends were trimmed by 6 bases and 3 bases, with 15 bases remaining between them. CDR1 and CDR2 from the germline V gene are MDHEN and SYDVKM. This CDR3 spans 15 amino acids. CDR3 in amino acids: CASSTMGRLNQPQHF. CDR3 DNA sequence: TGTGCCAGCAGCACTATGGGGAGACTCAATCAGCCCCAGCATTTT.

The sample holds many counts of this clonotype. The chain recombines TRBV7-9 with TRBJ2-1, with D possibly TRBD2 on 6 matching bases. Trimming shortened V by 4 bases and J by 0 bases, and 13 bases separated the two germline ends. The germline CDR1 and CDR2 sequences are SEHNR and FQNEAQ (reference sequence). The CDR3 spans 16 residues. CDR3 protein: CASSSNRGSSYNEQFF. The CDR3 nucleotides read TGTGCCAGCAGCTCGAACCGGGGGAGCTCCTACAATGAGCAGTTCTTC.

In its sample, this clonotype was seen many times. The chain's CDR3 is CASSGRLAEGTQYF. DNA of the CDR3: TGTGCCAGTAGTGGCAGACTAGCGGAGGGTACGCAGTATTTT. The chain joins TRBV19 to TRBJ2-3; 9 nucleotides match TRBD2. The CDR3 is 14 residues long. V gave up 5 bases and J gave up 8 bases; unmatched junction bases: 8. In germline, CDR1 is LNHDA, CDR2 SQIVND (reference sequence).

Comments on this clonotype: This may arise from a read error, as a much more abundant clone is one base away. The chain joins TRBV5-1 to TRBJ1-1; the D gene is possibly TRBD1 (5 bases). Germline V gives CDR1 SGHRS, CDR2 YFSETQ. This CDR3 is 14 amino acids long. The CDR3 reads CSSSSQPGGTEAFF. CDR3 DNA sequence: TGCTCCAGCAGCTCACAGCCGGGGGGCACTGAAGCTTTCTTT.

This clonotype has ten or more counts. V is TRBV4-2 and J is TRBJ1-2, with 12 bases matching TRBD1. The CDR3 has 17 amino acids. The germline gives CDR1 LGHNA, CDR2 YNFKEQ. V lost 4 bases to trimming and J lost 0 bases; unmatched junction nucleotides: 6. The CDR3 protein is CASSRTGTGGPNYGYTF. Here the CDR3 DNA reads TGTGCCAGCAGCCGTACCGGGACAGGGGGCCCTAACTATGGCTACACCTTC.